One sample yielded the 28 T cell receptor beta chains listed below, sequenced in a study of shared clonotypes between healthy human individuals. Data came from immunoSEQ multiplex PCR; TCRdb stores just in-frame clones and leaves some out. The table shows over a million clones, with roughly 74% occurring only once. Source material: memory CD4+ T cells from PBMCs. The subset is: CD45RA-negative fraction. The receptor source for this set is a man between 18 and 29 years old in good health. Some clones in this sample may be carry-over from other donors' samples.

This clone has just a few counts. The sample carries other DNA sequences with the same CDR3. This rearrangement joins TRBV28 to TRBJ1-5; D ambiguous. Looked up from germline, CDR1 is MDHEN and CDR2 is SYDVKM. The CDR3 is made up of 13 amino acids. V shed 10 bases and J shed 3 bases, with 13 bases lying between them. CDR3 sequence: CATRGGNNQPQHF. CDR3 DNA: TGTGCCACCCGGGGAGGGAACAATCAGCCCCAGCATTTT.

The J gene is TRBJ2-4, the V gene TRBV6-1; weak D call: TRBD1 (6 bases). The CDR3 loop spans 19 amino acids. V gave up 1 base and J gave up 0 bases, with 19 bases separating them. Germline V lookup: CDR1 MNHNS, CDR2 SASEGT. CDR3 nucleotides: TGTGCCAGCAGTGAAGAGTTCGGACAGCCCAAGGTAGCCAAAAACATTCAGTACTTC. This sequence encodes CASSEEFGQPKVAKNIQYF.

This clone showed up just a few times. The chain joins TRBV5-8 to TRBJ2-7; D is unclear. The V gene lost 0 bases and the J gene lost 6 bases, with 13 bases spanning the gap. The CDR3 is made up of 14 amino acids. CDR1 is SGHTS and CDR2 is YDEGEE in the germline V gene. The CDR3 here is CASSLEGIVSEQYF. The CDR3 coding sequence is TGTGCCAGCAGCTTGGAAGGGATCGTCTCCGAGCAGTACTTC.

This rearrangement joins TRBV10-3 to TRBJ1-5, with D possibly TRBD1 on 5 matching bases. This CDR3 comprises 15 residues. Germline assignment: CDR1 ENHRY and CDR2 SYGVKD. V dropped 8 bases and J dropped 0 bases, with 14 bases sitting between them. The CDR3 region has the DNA TGTGCCATCCGGGGGAGGATTTATAGCAATCAGCCCCAGCATTTT. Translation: CAIRGRIYSNQPQHF.

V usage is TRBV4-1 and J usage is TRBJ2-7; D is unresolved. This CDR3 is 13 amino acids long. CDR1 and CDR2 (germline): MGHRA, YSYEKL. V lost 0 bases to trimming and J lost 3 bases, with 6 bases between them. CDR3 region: CASSQDGDYEQYF. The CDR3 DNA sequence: TGCGCCAGCAGCCAAGATGGGGACTACGAGCAGTACTTC.

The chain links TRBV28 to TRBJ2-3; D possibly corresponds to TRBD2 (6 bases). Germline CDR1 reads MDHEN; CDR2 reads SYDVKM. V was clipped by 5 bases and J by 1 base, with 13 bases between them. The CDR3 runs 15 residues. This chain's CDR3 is CASSSLAVRTDTQYF. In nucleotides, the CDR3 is TGTGCCAGCAGTAGCTTAGCGGTCCGCACAGATACGCAGTATTTT.

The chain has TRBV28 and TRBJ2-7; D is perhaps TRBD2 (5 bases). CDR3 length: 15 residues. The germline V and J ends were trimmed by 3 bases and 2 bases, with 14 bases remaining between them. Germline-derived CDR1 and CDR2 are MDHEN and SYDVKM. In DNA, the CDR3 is TGTGCCAGCAGTTTGCCCGGGATTGTCGCCTACGAGCAGTACTTC. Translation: CASSLPGIVAYEQYF.

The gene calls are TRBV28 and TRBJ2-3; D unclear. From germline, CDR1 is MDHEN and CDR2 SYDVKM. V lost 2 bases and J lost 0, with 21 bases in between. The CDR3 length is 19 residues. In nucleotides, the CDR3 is TGTGCCAGCAGTTTAGCAGTCGGCCAAGGGATCCCTAGCACAGATACGCAGTATTTT. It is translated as CASSLAVGQGIPSTDTQYF. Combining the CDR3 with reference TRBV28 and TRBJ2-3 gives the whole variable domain DVKVTQSSRYLVKRTGEKVFLECVQDMDHENMFWYRQDPGLGLRLIYFSYDVKMKEKGDIPEGYSVSREKKERFSLILESASTNQTSMYLCASSLAVGQGIPSTDTQYFGPGTRLTVL.

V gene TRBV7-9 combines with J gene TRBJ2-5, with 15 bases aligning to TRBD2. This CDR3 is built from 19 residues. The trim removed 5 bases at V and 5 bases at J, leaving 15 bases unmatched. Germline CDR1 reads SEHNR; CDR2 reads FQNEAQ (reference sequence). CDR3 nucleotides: TGTGCCAGCAGCCCGCTCGGACTAGCGGGAGGGCCCTCGGGGGAGACCCAGTACTTC. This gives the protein CASSPLGLAGGPSGETQYF.

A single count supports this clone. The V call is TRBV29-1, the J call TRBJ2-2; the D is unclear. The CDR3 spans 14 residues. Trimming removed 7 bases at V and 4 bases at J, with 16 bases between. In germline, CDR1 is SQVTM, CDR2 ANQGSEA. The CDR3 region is CSALLGIGTGELFF. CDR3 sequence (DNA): TGCAGCGCATTACTGGGTATTGGCACCGGGGAGCTGTTTTTT.

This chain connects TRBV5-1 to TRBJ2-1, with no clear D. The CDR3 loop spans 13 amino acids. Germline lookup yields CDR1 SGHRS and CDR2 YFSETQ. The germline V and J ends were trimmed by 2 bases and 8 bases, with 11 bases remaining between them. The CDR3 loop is CASSFGELDEQFF. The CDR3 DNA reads TGCGCCAGCAGCTTTGGTGAGCTCGATGAGCAGTTCTTC.

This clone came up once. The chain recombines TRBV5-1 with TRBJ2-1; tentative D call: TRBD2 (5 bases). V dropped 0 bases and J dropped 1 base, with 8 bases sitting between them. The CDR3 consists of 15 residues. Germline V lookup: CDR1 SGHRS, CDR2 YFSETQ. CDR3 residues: CASSLVVASYNEQFF. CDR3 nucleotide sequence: TGCGCCAGCAGCTTGGTAGTAGCGTCCTACAATGAGCAGTTCTTC.

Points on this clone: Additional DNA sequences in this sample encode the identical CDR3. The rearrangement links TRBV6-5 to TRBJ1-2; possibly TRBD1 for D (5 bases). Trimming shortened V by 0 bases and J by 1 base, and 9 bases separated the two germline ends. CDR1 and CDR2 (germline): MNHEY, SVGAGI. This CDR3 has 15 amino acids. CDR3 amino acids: CASSYSWGGNYGYTF. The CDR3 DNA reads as TGTGCCAGCAGTTACTCGTGGGGGGGTAACTATGGCTACACCTTC.

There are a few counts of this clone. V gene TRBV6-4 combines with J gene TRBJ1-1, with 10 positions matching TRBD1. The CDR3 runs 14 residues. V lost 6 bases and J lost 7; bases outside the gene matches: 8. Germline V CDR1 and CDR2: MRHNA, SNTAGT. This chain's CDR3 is CASRRDRGAIEAFF. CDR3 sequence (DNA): TGTGCCAGCAGAAGGGACAGGGGTGCTATTGAAGCTTTCTTT.

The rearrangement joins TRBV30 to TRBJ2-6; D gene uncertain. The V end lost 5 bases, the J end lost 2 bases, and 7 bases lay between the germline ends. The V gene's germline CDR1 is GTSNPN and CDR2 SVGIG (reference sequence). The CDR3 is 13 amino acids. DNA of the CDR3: TGTGCCTGGGTAAAAGCTGGGGCCAACGTCCTGACTTTC. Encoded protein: CAWVKAGANVLTF.

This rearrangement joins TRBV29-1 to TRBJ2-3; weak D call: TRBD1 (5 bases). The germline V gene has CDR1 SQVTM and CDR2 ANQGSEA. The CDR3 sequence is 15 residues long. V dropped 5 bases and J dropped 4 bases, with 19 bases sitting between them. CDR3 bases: TGCAGCGTTCATAAGGGCAGGGTCGTCGCAGATACGCAGTATTTT. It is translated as CSVHKGRVVADTQYF.

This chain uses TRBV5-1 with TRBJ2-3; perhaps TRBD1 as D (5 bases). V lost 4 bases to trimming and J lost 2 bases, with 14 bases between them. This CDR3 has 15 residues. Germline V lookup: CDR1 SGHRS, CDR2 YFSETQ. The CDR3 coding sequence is TGCGCCAGCAGCCTTCCCCAGGGTGTCACAGATACGCAGTATTTT. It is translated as CASSLPQGVTDTQYF.

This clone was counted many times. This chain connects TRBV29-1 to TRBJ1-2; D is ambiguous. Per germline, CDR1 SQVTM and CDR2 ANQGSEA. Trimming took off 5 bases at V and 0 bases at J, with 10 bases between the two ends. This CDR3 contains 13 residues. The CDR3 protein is CSVLEPANYGYTF. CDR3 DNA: TGCAGCGTTCTTGAACCAGCTAACTATGGCTACACCTTC.

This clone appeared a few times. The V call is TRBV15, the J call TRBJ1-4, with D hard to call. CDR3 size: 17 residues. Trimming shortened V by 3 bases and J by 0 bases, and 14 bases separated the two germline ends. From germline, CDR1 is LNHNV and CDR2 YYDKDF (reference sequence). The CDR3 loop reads CATSRGGGIATNEKLFF. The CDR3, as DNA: TGTGCCACCAGCAGGGGCGGAGGGATTGCAACTAATGAAAAACTGTTTTTT.

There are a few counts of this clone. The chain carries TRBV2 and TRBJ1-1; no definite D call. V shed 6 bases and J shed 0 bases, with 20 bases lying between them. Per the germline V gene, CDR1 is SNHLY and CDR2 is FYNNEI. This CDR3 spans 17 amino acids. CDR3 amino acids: CASSATFWQTMNTEAFF. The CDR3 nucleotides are TGTGCCAGCAGCGCTACCTTCTGGCAGACTATGAACACTGAAGCTTTCTTT.

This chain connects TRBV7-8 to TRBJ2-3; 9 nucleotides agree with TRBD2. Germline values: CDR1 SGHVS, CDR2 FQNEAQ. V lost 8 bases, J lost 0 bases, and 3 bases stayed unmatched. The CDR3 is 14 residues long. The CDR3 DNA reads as TGTGCCAGCCACACTAGCGGGAGCACAGATACGCAGTATTTT. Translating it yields CASHTSGSTDTQYF.

CDR3 sequence (DNA): TGTGCCTGGAGTGGACAGGCTCTAATGAACACTGAAGCTTTCTTT. Translating gives CAWSGQALMNTEAFF. The J gene is TRBJ1-1, the V gene TRBV30; maybe TRBD1 (6 bases). The germline gives CDR1 GTSNPN, CDR2 SVGIG (reference sequence). Trimming shortened V by 1 base and J by 0 bases, and 12 bases separated the two germline ends. The CDR3 is 15 amino acids.

The CDR3 DNA reads TGTGCCAGCAGCTCCCCCAGCACACAAGAGACCCAGTACTTC. Its translation: CASSSPSTQETQYF. The chain couples TRBV5-4 to TRBJ2-5; D gene uncertain. V was cut by 3 bases and J by 2 bases, with 11 bases left in between. The germline V gene has CDR1 SGHNT and CDR2 YYREEE (reference sequence). The CDR3 runs 14 residues.

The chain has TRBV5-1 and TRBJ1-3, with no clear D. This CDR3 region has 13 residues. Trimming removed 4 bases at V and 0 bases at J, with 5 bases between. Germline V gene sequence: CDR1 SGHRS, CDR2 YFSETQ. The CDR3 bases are TGCGCCAGCAGCCGGGTCTCTGGAAACACCATATATTTT. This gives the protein CASSRVSGNTIYF.

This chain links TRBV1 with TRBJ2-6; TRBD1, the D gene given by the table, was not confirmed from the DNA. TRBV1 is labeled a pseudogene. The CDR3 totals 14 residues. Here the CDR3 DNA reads TGCACCAGCAGTGCACAAAGTCGGGCCAACGTCCTGACTTTC. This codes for CTSSAQSRANVLTF.

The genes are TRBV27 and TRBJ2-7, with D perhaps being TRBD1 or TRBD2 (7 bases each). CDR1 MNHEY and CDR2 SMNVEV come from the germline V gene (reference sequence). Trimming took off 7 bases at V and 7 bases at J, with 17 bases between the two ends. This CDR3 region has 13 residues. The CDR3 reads CASMRMQGGEQYF. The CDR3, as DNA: TGTGCCAGCATGAGGATGCAGGGGGGGGAGCAGTACTTC.

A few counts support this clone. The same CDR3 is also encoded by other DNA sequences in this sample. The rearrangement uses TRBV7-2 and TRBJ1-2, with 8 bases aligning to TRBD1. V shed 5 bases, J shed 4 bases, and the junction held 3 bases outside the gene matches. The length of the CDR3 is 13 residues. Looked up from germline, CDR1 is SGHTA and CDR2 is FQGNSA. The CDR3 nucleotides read TGTGCCAGCAGCCCAGGGACAGGCTATGGCTACACCTTC. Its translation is CASSPGTGYGYTF.

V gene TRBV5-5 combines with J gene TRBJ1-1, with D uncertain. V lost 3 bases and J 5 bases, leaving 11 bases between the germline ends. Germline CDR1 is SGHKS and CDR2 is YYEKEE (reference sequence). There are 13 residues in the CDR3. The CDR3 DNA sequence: TGTGCCAGCAGCTCCCTGTGGAGGACTGAAGCTTTCTTT. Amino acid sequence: CASSSLWRTEAFF.